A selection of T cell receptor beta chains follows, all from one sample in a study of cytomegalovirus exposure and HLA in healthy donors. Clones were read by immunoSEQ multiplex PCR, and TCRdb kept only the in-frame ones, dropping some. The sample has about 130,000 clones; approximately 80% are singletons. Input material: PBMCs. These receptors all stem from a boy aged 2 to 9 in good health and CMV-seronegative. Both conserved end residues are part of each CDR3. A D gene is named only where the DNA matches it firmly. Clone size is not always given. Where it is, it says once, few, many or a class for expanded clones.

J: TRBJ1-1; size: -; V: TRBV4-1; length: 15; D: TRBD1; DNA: TGCGCCAGCAGCCAAGTTCGACAGGGGGACACTGAAGCTTTCTTT; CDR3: CASSQVRQGDTEAFF
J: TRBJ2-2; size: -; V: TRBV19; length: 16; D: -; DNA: TGTGCCAGTACCCCGATGGGCGGGGCGGGGACCGGGGAGCTGTTTTTT; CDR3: CASTPMGGAGTGELFF
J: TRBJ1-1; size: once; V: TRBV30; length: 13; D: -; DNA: TGTGCCTGGGCTGGGGCCAGGGGCACTGAAGCTTTCTTT; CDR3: CAWAGARGTEAFF
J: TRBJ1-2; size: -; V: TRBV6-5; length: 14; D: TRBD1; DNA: TGTGCCAGCAGTCGAACAGGGGGCAACTATGGCTACACCTTC; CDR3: CASSRTGGNYGYTF
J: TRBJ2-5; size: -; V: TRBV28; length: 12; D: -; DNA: TGTGCCAGCACTGGGCCTAAGGAGACCCAGTACTTC; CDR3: CASTGPKETQYF
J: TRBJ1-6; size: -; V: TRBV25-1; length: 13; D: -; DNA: TGTGCCAGCATGGGGCATTATAATTCACCCCTCCACTTT; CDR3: CASMGHYNSPLHF
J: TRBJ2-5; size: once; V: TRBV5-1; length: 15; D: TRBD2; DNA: TGCGCCAGCAGCTTGGACGGGGGGATTGGGGAGACCCAGTACTTC; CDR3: CASSLDGGIGETQYF
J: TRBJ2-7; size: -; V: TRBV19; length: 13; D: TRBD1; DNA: TGTGCCAGTAGTCCAGGGGGCTCCTACGAGCAGTACTTC; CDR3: CASSPGGSYEQYF
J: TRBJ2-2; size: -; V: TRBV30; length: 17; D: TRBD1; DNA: TGTGCCTGGACTCGGAGGACAGGGCCAGCGGATACCGGGGAGCTGTTTTTT; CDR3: CAWTRRTGPADTGELFF
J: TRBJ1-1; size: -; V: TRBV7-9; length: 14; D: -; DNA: TGTGCCAGCAGCTCGGGACAAAACCCTTCACGGGCTTTCTTT; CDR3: CASSSGQNPSRAFF
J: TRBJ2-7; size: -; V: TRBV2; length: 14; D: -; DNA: TGTGCCAGCAGTCCCCCCAGGGTAAATAACGAGCAGTACTTC; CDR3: CASSPPRVNNEQYF
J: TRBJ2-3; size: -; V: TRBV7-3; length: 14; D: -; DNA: TGTGCCAGCAGCCCTACAGGGTTCGGAGATACGCAGTATTTT; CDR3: CASSPTGFGDTQYF
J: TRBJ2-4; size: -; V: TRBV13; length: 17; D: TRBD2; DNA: TGTGCCAGCAGCTTCAACCGCGGGAGTGGGGTAAATAACATTCAGTACTTC; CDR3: CASSFNRGSGVNNIQYF
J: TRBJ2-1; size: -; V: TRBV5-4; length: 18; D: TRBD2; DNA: TGTGCCAGCAGCTTCCCGGGACTAGTATCCTCGATCTACAATGAGCAGTTCTTC; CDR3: CASSFPGLVSSIYNEQFF
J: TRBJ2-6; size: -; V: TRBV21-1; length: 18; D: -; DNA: TGTGCCAGCAGCAAAGCACCGGACACGTACTCTGGGGCCAACGTCCTGACTTTC; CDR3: CASSKAPDTYSGANVLTF
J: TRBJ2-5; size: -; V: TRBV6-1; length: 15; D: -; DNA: TGTGCCAGCAGCGCCGAAGGGACTCTCCAAGAGACCCAGTACTTC; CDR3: CASSAEGTLQETQYF
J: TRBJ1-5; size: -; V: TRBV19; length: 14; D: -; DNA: TGTGCCAGTAGTACCCAGGGGTCCAATCAGCCCCAGCATTTT; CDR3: CASSTQGSNQPQHF
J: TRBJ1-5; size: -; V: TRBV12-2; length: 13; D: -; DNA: TGTGCAAGTCGCTTAAATAGGGGAGGGCCCCAGCATTTT; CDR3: CASRLNRGGPQHF
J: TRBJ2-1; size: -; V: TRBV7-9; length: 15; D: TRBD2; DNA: TGTGCCAGCAGCCTATTAGCGGGATGGGGCAATGAGCAGTTCTTC; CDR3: CASSLLAGWGNEQFF
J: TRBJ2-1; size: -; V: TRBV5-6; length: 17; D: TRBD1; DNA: TGTGCCAGCAGCTTATCCTCGACAGGGCTGGGGGTCAATGAGCAGTTCTTC; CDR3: CASSLSSTGLGVNEQFF
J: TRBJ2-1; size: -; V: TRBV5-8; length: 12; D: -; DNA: TGTGCCAGCAGCTTCAACCGAGCTAGAGGGCTCTTC; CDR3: CASSFNRARGLF
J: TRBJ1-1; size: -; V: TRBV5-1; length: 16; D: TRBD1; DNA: TGCGCCAGCAGCAGGACCGGGACAGTGATGAACACTGAAGCTTTCTTT; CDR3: CASSRTGTVMNTEAFF
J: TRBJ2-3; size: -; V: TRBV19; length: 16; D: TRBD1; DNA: TGTGCCAGTAGTATTCAACCCGGGACAGGGGCAGATACGCAGTATTTT; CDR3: CASSIQPGTGADTQYF
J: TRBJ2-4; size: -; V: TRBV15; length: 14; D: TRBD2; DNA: TGTGCCACCAGCGGGGGGGAAGCCAAAAACATTCAGTACTTC; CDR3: CATSGGEAKNIQYF
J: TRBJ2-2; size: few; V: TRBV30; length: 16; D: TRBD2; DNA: TGTGCCTGGAGTGTTGGGACTAGCGGGAACACCGGGGAGCTGTTTTTT; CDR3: CAWSVGTSGNTGELFF
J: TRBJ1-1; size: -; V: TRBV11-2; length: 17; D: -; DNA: TGTGCCAGCAGCTTACCCCAAACAAGGCCGGGGGACACTGAAGCTTTCTTT; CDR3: CASSLPQTRPGDTEAFF
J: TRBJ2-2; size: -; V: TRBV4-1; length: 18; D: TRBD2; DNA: TGCGCCAGCAGCCAAGCCAGCGGGACGGGGCGATACACCGGGGAGCTGTTTTTT; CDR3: CASSQASGTGRYTGELFF
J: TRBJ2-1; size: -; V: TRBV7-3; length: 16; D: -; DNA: TGTGCCAGCAGCTCCCCCCCGGGACACGTTAACAATGAGCAGTTCTTC; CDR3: CASSSPPGHVNNEQFF
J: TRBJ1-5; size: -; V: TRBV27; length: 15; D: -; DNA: TGTGCCAGCAGCAAGGACAGAACGCTCAATCAGCCCCAGCATTTT; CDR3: CASSKDRTLNQPQHF
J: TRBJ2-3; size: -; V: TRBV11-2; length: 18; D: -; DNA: TGTGCCAGCAGCCCCCTAGGCGGGAGTAGGGGGGGGACAGATACGCAGTATTTT; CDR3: CASSPLGGSRGGTDTQYF
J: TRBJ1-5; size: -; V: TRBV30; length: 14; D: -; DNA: TGTGCCTGGAGTGTACTGCTAAGCAATCAGCCCCAGCATTTT; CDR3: CAWSVLLSNQPQHF
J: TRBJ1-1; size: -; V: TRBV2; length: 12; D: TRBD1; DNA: TGTGCCAGCAGTTGGACAGGATGTGAAGCTTTCTTT; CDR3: CASSWTGCEAFF
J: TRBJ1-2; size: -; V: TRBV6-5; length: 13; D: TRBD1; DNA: TGTGCCAGCAGCTCCGGGACAGGGAACGGCTACACCTTC; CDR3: CASSSGTGNGYTF
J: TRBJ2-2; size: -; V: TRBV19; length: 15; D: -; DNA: TGTGCCAGTAGTCTGCCGGACAGTCTTTACGGGGAGCTGTTTTTT; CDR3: CASSLPDSLYGELFF
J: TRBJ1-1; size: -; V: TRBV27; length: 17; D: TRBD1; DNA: TGTGCCAGCAGTTCCGACCCCGACAGGGCTTATAACACTGAAGCTTTCTTT; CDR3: CASSSDPDRAYNTEAFF
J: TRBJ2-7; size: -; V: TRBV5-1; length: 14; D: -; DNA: TGCGCCAGCAGCGCGATGCAGGGCTCCTACGAGCAGTACTTC; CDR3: CASSAMQGSYEQYF
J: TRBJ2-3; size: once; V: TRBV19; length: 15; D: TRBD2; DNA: TGTGCCAGTAGCTGGACTAGCGGGCGCACAGATACGCAGTATTTT; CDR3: CASSWTSGRTDTQYF
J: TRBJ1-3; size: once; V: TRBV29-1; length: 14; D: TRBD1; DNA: TGCAGCGTTGAATCCCCGGGACAGGCAAACACCATATATTTT; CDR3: CSVESPGQANTIYF
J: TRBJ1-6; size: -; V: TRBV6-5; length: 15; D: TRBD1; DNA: TGTGCCAGCAGTTACTCGGACAGGGCCAATTCACCCCTCCACTTT; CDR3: CASSYSDRANSPLHF
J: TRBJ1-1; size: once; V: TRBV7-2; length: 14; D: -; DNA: TGTGCCAGCAGCTTCGAGCAGGGGCACACTGAAGCTTTCTTT; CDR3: CASSFEQGHTEAFF
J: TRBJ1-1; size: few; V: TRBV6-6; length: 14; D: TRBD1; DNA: TGTGCCAGCTGGGAGGACAGGGGGAACACTGAAGCTTTCTTT; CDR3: CASWEDRGNTEAFF
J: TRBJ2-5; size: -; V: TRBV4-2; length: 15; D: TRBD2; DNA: TGTGCCAGCAGTCCCGGGGCGGGGGATATCAAGACCCAGTACTTC; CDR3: CASSPGAGDIKTQYF
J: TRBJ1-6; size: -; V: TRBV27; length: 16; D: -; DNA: TGTGCCAGCAGTCCCTGGACAGATTACTATAATTCACCCCTCCACTTT; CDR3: CASSPWTDYYNSPLHF
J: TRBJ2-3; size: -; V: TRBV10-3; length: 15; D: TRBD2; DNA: TGTGCCATCAGTGAACTAGCGGGGGGCACAGATACGCAGTATTTT; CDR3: CAISELAGGTDTQYF
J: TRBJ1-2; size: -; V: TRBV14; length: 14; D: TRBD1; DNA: TGTGCCAGCAGCCAAGGACAGGGGACCTATGGCTACACCTTC; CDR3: CASSQGQGTYGYTF
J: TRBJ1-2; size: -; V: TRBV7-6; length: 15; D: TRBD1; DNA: TGTGCCAGCAGCCCCGGACAGGCCAATAACTATGGCTACACCTTC; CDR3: CASSPGQANNYGYTF
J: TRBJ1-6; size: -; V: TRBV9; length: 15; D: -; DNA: TGTGCCAGCAGCGTACAGGGGAATCCTGGCTCACCCCTCCACTTT; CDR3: CASSVQGNPGSPLHF
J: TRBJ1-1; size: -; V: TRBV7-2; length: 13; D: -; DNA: TGTGCCAGCAGCCCCCAACTCGTCGCTGAAGCTTTCTTT; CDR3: CASSPQLVAEAFF
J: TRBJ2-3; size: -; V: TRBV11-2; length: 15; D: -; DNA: TGTGCCAGCAGCTTAGAAAATCCTAGCACAGATACGCAGTATTTT; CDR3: CASSLENPSTDTQYF